This T cell receptor (beta chain) originates from a study of blood T cell repertoires in COVID-19. Study in general: The United States, Italy and Spain provided the acute and convalescent COVID-19 samples. From T cells, B-cell-depleted T cells, or PBMCs came the material, which was cDNA or gDNA.

Per the study methods: Counts of nucleated cells, estimated from reference gene primer amplification, were obtained. Clones were sequenced by immunoSEQ multiplex PCR, and TCRdb holds only the in-frame ones, with some missing. The DNA was the basis for D and trimming; V, J and clone size are from that table. The table shows roughly 190,000 clones, with less than 90% occurring only once. The Seattle patients joined while their infection was active and were tracked longitudinally afterward. V lost 8 bases and J lost 2, with 19 bases in between. The CDR3 contains 15 residues. The germline V gene encodes CDR1 MNHEY and CDR2 SVGAGI.

The TCR was taken from a woman in her 70s with COVID-19, enrolled during active disease. What was sequenced was peripheral blood. The V and J genes are TRBV6-5 and TRBJ2-7; tentatively, D is TRBD2 (6 bases). The CDR3 sequence: CASRAYASAAYEQYF. The CDR3 nucleotides are TGTGCCAGCCGGGCCTACGCTAGCGCCGCCTACGAGCAGTACTTC.